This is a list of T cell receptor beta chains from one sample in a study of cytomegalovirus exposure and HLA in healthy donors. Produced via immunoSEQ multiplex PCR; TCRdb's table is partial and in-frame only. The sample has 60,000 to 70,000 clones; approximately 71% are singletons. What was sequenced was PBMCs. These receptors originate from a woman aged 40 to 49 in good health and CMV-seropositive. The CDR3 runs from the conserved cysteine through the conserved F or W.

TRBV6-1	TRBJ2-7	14	CASRTGTSGFEQYF
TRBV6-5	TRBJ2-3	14	CASRRRRGADTQYF
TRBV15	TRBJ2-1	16	CAASRRQGGFNNEQFF
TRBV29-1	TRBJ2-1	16	CSVEATGGAKYNEQFF
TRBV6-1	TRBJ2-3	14	CASSLATRTDTQYF
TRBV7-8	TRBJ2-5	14	CASSFSGRGETQYF
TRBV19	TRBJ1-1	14	CASSHNRANTEAFF
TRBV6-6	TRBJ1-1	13	CASSHSGGAEAFF
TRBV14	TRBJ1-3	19	CASSPLWQGGAGVGNTIYF
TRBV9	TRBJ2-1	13	CASSVGGANEQFF
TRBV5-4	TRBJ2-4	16	CASSPTGPLAKNIQYF
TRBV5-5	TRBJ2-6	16	CASSPPGGAGANVLTF
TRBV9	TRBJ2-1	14	CASSPRRGNNEQFF
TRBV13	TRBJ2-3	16	CASSSPAGGSTDTQYF
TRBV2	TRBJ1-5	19	CASSEEGGATGYSNQPQHF
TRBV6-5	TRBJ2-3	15	CASSLERYGTDTQYF
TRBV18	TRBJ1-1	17	CASSQGQGALRNTEAFF
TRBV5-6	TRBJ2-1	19	CASSPVSGGGPRRYNEQFF
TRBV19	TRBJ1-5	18	CATAGGKGGRNSNQPQHF
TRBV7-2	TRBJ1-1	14	CASSFGAGVTEAFF
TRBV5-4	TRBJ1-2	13	CASSADRGGGYTF
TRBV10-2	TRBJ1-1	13	CASSGGGSPVPFF
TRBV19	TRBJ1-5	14	CASRQAGQGQPQHF
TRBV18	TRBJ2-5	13	CASSPLAGETQYF
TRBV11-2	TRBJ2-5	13	CASSPGQGETQYF
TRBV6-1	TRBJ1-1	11	CASTPVTEAFF
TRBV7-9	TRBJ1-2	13	CASSLRQDLGYTF
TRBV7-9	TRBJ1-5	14	CASSQQGSGQPQHF
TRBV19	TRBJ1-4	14	CASSGGAFNEKLFF
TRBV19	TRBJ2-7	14	CASLQGRQSYEQYF
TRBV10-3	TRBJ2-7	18	CAISESGLAGGAGSEQYF
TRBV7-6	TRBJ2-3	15	CASSSLDREADTQYF
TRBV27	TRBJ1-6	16	CASSFRAGQGSSPLHF
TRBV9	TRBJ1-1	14	CASSAGTGNTEAFF
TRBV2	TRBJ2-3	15	CASSFLGTSTDTQYF
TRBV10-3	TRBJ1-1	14	CATLVGGTGGEAFF
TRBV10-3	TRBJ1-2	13	CAISGDRNYGYTF
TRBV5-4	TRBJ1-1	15	CASSFEGTLNTEAFF
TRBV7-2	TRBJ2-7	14	CASSPRIDSYEQYF
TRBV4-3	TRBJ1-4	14	CASSQGQFNEKLFF
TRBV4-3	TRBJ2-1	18	CASSQDHIGGVTYNEQFF
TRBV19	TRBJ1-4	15	CASSVAGRGGGKLFF
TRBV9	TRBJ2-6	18	CASSPTGTPDSGANVLTF
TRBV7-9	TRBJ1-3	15	CASSPWTVSGNTIYF
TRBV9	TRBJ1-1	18	CASSARPTGEKMNTEAFF
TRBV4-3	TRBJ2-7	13	CASSQDRGQEQYF
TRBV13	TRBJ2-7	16	CASSLAQLGRSGEQYF